A selection of T cell receptor beta chains follows, all from one sample in a study of OX40 agonist ivuxolimab in advanced cancers. Data came from immunoSEQ multiplex PCR; TCRdb stores just in-frame clones and leaves some out. Among around 65,000 clones listed, approximately 89% were seen once. The source material was CD4+ or CD8+ T cells sorted from blood, sampled in a trial of the OX40 agonist ivuxolimab. The receptors here all came from an adult with an advanced solid tumor such as melanoma, head and neck, liver or kidney cancer. CDR3s include the opening cysteine and the closing phenylalanine or tryptophan. A D gene is named only where the DNA matches it firmly. Some rows mark clone size as missing; the rest say once, few, many or name a class of expanded clone.

abundance | j_gene | v_gene | d_gene | CDR3aa | CDR3nt
NA | TRBJ2-7 | TRBV15 | TRBD2 | CATSPGRTGEQYF | TGTGCCACCAGCCCCGGGAGGACGGGCGAGCAGTACTTC
NA | TRBJ2-2 | TRBV5-1 | NA | CASSPAGTSHSAGELFF | TGCGCCAGCAGCCCAGCCGGGACAAGTCACTCCGCCGGGGAGCTGTTTTTT
NA | TRBJ2-2 | TRBV9 | NA | CASSVAPGRNTGELFF | TGTGCCAGCAGCGTGGCCCCGGGCCGAAACACCGGGGAGCTGTTTTTT
few | TRBJ2-3 | TRBV29-1 | NA | CSVPDSNTQYF | TGCAGCGTTCCTGACAGCAATACGCAGTATTTT
NA | TRBJ2-7 | TRBV7-8 | TRBD2 | CASSSLAVAGAYEQYF | TGTGCCAGCAGCTCCCTAGCGGTAGCGGGAGCTTACGAGCAGTACTTC
NA | TRBJ2-7 | TRBV6-1 | NA | CASSGLAGTYEQYF | TGTGCCAGCAGTGGTTTAGCAGGGACCTACGAGCAGTACTTC
NA | TRBJ2-7 | TRBV5-8 | NA | CASSPTQGRYEQYF | TGTGCCAGCAGCCCCACACAGGGTCGGTACGAGCAGTACTTC
NA | TRBJ2-1 | TRBV9 | TRBD1 | CASSSQGDPFGDEQFF | TGTGCCAGCAGCTCCCAGGGGGATCCCTTTGGGGATGAGCAGTTCTTC
NA | TRBJ1-4 | TRBV11-1 | NA | CASSLEVAGQHEKLFF | TGTGCCAGCAGCTTAGAGGTGGCAGGACAACATGAAAAACTGTTTTTT
NA | TRBJ2-1 | TRBV7-9 | TRBD2 | CASSRTSGRDDYNEQFF | TGTGCCAGCAGTCGGACTAGCGGGAGGGACGACTACAATGAGCAGTTCTTC
NA | TRBJ2-3 | TRBV19 | NA | CASSSLRAVSTDTQYF | TGTGCCAGTAGCAGCCTTAGGGCAGTCTCCACAGATACGCAGTATTTT
NA | TRBJ1-2 | TRBV4-1 | NA | CASSPLGASGYGYTF | TGCGCCAGCAGCCCCCTTGGGGCGTCGGGCTATGGCTACACCTTC
NA | TRBJ2-5 | TRBV2 | NA | CASSEALAGGTQETQYF | TGTGCCAGCAGTGAAGCGTTGGCAGGGGGGACCCAAGAGACCCAGTACTTC
once | TRBJ1-1 | TRBV7-6 | NA | CASSRSWNTEAFF | TGTGCCAGCAGCCGTAGCTGGAACACTGAAGCTTTCTTT
NA | TRBJ2-3 | TRBV15 | TRBD1 | CATSRGTGVTDTQYF | TGTGCCACCAGCAGGGGGACAGGGGTTACAGATACGCAGTATTTT
NA | TRBJ2-2 | TRBV5-1 | TRBD1 | CASSLTGKGGAGELFF | TGCGCCAGCAGCCTGACAGGGAAAGGGGGAGCCGGGGAGCTGTTTTTT
NA | TRBJ2-1 | TRBV5-1 | TRBD2 | CASSLDASGSGNEQFF | TGCGCCAGCAGCTTGGATGCTAGCGGGAGCGGCAATGAGCAGTTCTTC
NA | TRBJ2-3 | TRBV18 | TRBD2 | CASSPFAGTSGSTDTQYF | TGTGCCAGCTCACCGTTCGCCGGGACTAGCGGGAGCACAGATACGCAGTATTTT
NA | TRBJ1-4 | TRBV2 | NA | CASRPGWDEKLFF | TGTGCCAGCAGGCCGGGATGGGATGAAAAACTGTTTTTT
NA | TRBJ2-7 | TRBV29-1 | NA | CSVDSPTSYEQYF | TGCAGCGTTGACTCCCCAACAAGCTACGAGCAGTACTTC
NA | TRBJ2-5 | TRBV27 | NA | CASSFEEGTGTQYF | TGTGCCAGCAGTTTTGAGGAGGGAACGGGGACCCAGTACTTC
once | TRBJ2-1 | TRBV28 | TRBD1 | CASMGQGQFF | TGTGCCAGCATGGGACAGGGTCAGTTCTTC
NA | TRBJ1-2 | TRBV5-5 | NA | CASSVDKMVYGYTF | TGTGCCAGCAGCGTCGATAAAATGGTCTATGGCTACACCTTC
NA | TRBJ2-7 | TRBV7-3 | NA | CASSLGGWNDEQYF | TGTGCCAGCAGCTTAGGGGGGTGGAACGACGAGCAGTACTTC
NA | TRBJ1-3 | TRBV30 | NA | CAWDRDNTGNTIYF | TGTGCCTGGGACCGGGACAATACTGGAAACACCATATATTTT
NA | TRBJ1-5 | TRBV19 | NA | CASSITRDNQPQHF | TGTGCCAGTAGTATTACCCGAGACAATCAGCCCCAGCATTTT
NA | TRBJ1-4 | TRBV21-1 | NA | CASSKHTGTQTPRGKLFF | TGTGCCAGCAGCAAACATACCGGGACACAAACTCCTAGGGGAAAACTGTTTTTT
NA | TRBJ1-1 | TRBV18 | NA | CASSPLTGGDTEAFF | TGTGCCAGCTCACCTCTGACAGGCGGAGACACTGAAGCTTTCTTT
few | TRBJ2-7 | TRBV7-6 | TRBD2 | CASSPSGSAYEQYF | TGTGCCAGCAGCCCTAGCGGTAGCGCCTACGAGCAGTACTTC
NA | TRBJ1-5 | TRBV2 | TRBD1 | CASSERTGGNQPQHF | TGTGCCAGCAGTGAACGGACAGGGGGAAATCAGCCCCAGCATTTT
NA | TRBJ2-1 | TRBV5-1 | TRBD2 | CASTEGTSGVNEQFF | TGCGCCAGCACCGAGGGGACTAGCGGGGTCAATGAGCAGTTCTTC
NA | TRBJ1-2 | TRBV14 | NA | CASSQDLQGHGYTF | TGTGCCAGCAGCCAAGATTTGCAAGGGCATGGCTACACCTTC
NA | TRBJ1-2 | TRBV6-6 | NA | CASTSEGVGYTF | TGTGCCAGCACTTCTGAGGGAGTCGGCTACACCTTC
NA | TRBJ2-2 | TRBV4-2 | TRBD1 | CASSQDRSYRTGRTGELFF | TGTGCCAGCAGCCAAGATCGGTCTTATAGGACAGGGCGGACCGGGGAGCTGTTTTTT
NA | TRBJ2-4 | TRBV10-3 | TRBD2 | CAISEGTSGKNIQYF | TGTGCCATCAGTGAGGGGACTAGCGGTAAAAACATTCAGTACTTC
NA | TRBJ2-3 | TRBV2 | TRBD1 | CASRGGQGSDTQYF | TGTGCCAGTAGAGGAGGACAGGGGTCAGATACGCAGTATTTT
NA | TRBJ2-4 | TRBV7-8 | TRBD2 | CASSWSSGMKYF | TGTGCCAGCAGCTGGTCTAGCGGGATGAAGTACTTC
NA | TRBJ1-2 | TRBV25-1 | NA | CASSEGGGVYGYTF | TGTGCCAGCAGTGAAGGCGGGGGCGTGTATGGCTACACCTTC
NA | TRBJ1-4 | TRBV25-1 | NA | CASSEGSLREKLFF | TGTGCCAGCAGTGAGGGGAGCTTAAGGGAAAAACTGTTTTTT
NA | TRBJ2-7 | TRBV4-1 | NA | CASSRGSPVSSYEQYF | TGCGCCAGCAGCCGAGGGAGCCCGGTGAGCTCCTACGAGCAGTACTTC
NA | TRBJ1-2 | TRBV19 | TRBD1 | CASSPQIRQGGYTF | TGTGCCAGTAGTCCCCAGATCCGACAGGGAGGCTACACCTTC
NA | TRBJ1-1 | TRBV6-5 | NA | CASSYSFRIMNTEAFF | TGTGCCAGCAGTTACTCTTTCAGGATCATGAACACTGAAGCTTTCTTT
NA | TRBJ1-5 | TRBV7-3 | TRBD1 | CASSPGGSEPQHF | TGTGCCAGCAGTCCAGGGGGTAGTGAGCCCCAGCATTTT
NA | TRBJ2-1 | TRBV7-6 | TRBD1 | CASSLAGTGHNEQFF | TGTGCCAGCAGCTTAGCCGGGACAGGGCACAATGAGCAGTTCTTC
NA | TRBJ1-1 | TRBV16 | TRBD1 | CASSQGAGGGTEAFF | TGTGCCAGCAGCCAAGGGGCAGGGGGAGGTACTGAAGCTTTCTTT
once | TRBJ1-3 | TRBV11-1 | NA | CASSTNGGVSGNTIYF | TGTGCCAGCAGCACCAACGGGGGCGTCTCTGGAAACACCATATATTTT
NA | TRBJ2-2 | TRBV14 | NA | CASSRGTSLNTGELFF | TGTGCCAGCAGCCGCGGTACTAGCTTAAACACCGGGGAGCTGTTTTTT
few | TRBJ1-1 | TRBV19 | NA | CASSIGVRTEAFF | TGTGCCAGTAGTATTGGGGTTCGCACTGAAGCTTTCTTT
NA | TRBJ2-1 | TRBV18 | TRBD1 | CASSKGGQGAWKQFF | TGTGCCAGCTCCAAAGGAGGACAGGGGGCCTGGAAGCAGTTCTTC
NA | TRBJ1-2 | TRBV5-1 | NA | CASSLQGVDGYTF | TGCGCCAGCAGCTTACAGGGTGTGGATGGCTACACCTTC
few | TRBJ2-2 | TRBV10-1 | NA | CASSESGRVTGELFF | TGCGCCAGCAGTGAGTCGGGCAGGGTGACCGGGGAGCTGTTTTTT
NA | TRBJ2-7 | TRBV5-4 | NA | CASNPGPGSYEQYF | TGTGCCAGCAACCCAGGGCCCGGGTCCTACGAGCAGTACTTC
NA | TRBJ1-5 | TRBV27 | NA | CASSLRGSTAQHF | TGTGCCAGCAGTTTAAGGGGCTCAACGGCCCAGCATTTT
NA | TRBJ2-4 | TRBV23-1 | NA | CASRPGVFAKNIQYF | TGCGCCAGCCGTCCTGGGGTGTTCGCCAAAAACATTCAGTACTTC
NA | TRBJ2-7 | TRBV15 | NA | CATSRYGSGDRQNYEQYF | TGTGCCACCAGCAGATATGGCTCCGGAGACAGGCAGAACTACGAGCAGTACTTC